The present T cell receptor beta chain was sequenced within a study of cytomegalovirus exposure and HLA in healthy donors. Study details: An earlier analysis found under 130 million unique TCR beta sequences from approximately 190 million T cells.

Study-wide findings and caveats: Most TCR sequences were uncommon, yet certain public TCRs appeared in many donors. The investigators catalogued 150 or so TCR beta chains as cytomegalovirus-associated.

Germline V gene sequence: CDR1 SGHDT, CDR2 YYEEEE. This CDR3 is built from 15 residues. Note on this clone: Its antigen is unknown.

The primer mix had 60 Vbeta and 13 Jbeta primers. Measured with immunoSEQ multiplex PCR; TCRdb has only the in-frame clones, and not every one. Here the sample spans some 190,000 clones, around 80% being singletons. The sequence came from a man younger than 35 in good health and CMV-seronegative. The sample taken for sequencing was PBMCs. This chain connects TRBV5-6 to TRBJ2-5; maybe TRBD2 (5 bases). The J call may be faulty, since TRBJ2-7 better matches the DNA end. CDR3 sequence reads: CASSRAVGYSYEQYF. CDR3 nucleotide sequence: TGTGCCAGCAGCCGAGCGGTTGGTTACTCCTACGAGCAGTACTTC.